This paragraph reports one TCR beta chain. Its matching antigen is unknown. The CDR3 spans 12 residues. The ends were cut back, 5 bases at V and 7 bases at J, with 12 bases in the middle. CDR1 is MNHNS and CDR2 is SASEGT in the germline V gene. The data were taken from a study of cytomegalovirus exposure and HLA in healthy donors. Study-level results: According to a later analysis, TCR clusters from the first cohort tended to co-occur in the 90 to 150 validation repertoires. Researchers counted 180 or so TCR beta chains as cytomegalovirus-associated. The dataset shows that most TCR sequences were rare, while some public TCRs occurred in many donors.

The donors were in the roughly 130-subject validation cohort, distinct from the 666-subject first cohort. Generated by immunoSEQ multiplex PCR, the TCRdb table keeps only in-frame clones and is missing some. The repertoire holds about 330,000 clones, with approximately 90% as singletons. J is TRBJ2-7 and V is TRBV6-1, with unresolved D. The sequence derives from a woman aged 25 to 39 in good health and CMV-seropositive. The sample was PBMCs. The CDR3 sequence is CASSYWRTEQYF. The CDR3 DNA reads TGTGCCAGCAGTTATTGGCGAACGGAGCAGTACTTC.